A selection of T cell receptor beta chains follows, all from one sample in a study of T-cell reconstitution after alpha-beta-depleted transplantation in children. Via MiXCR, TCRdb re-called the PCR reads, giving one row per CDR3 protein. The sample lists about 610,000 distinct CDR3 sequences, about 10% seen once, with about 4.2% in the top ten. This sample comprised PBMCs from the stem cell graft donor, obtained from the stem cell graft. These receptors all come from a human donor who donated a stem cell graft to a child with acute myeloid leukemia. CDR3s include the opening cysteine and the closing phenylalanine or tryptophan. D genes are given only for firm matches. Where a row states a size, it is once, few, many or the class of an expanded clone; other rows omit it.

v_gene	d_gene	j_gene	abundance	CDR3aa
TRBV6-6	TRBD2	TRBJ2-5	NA	CASRGEGQETQYF
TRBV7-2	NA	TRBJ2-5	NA	CASSPGVYQETQYF
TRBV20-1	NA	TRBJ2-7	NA	CSAHRSVGEQYF
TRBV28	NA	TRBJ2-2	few	CASIPQATGTGELFF
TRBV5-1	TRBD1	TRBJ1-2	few	CASSHDRDRGYGYTF
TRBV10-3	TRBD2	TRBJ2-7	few	CAISELAGRSYEQYF
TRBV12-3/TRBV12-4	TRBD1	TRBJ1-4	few	CASSSQGQGVEKLFF
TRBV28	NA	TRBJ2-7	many	CASSPKPSYEQYF
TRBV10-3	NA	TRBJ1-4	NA	CAISESRGGYEKLFF
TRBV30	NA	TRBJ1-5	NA	CAWSVIDSSNQPQHF
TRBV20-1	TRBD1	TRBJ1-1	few	CSARSRTGENTEAFF
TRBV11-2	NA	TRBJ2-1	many	CASSLEGGTDYNEQFF
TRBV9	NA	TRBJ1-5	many	CASSPRGAGNQPQHF
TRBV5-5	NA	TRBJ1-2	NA	CASSFGAGQYGYTF
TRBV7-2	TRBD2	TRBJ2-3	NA	CASSLARLAGNTQYF
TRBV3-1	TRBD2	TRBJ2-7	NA	CASSQGLTSGSGYEQYF
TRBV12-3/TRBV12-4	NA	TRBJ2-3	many	CASTWAVSTDTQYF
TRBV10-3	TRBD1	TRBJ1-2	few	CAISGTGGANYGYTF
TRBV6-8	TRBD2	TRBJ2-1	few	CASPGGFAYNEQFF
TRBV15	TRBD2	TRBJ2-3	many	CATKLAGGLSTDTQYF
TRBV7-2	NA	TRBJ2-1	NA	CASSLGEPYNEQFF
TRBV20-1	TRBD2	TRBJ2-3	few	CSARESASGGHRTQYF
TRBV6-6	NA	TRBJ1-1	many	CASSLGGGEAFF
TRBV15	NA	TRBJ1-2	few	CATSRDSGAYYGYTF
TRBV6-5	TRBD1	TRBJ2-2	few	CASSSRDRGGGELFF
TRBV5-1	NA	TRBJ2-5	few	CARALGPLETQYF
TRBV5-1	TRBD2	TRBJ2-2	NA	CASSLGGLAVQNTGELFF
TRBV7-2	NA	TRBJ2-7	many	CASSSRGTPDEQYF
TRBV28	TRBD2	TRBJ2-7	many	CASSLIAGAHEQYF
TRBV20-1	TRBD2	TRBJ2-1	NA	CCVKRETNEQFF
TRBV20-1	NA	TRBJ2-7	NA	CSAIKQGAYEQYF
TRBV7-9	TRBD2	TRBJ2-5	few	CASSISAGGPTTQYF
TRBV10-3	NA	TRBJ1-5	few	CAISDRMLPGQGFSNQPQHF
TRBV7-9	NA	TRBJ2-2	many	CAPSGTGELFF
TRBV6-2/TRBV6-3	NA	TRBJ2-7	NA	CASSYDGEYEQYF
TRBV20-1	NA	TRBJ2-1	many	CSASSAGRPGNEQFF